This TCR beta chain came from a study of T-cell reconstitution after alpha-beta-depleted transplantation in children. Using unique molecular identifiers, the investigators prepared the TCRbeta library. TCRdb recomputed calls from the PCR reads with MiXCR, one row per CDR3 protein. The sample carries around 670,000 distinct CDR3 sequences, about an eighth recorded once. Details on this clonotype: Its specificity is unknown.

The CDR3 length is 17 residues. CDR1 and CDR2 (germline): DFQATT, SNEGSKA (reference sequence). The V gene lost 3 bases and the J gene lost 5 bases, with 23 bases spanning the gap. Study-wide results and caveats: Alpha-beta T cells present about two months after transplant were reported to originate from several hundred expanded graft clones. Among T cells one year after transplant, newly produced cells accounted for most counts and diversity. The study traced high day-60 TCRbeta diversity in some patients to surviving recipient T cells and thymic progenitors.

The rearrangement uses TRBV20-1 and TRBJ1-5; weak D call: TRBD1 (5 bases). The input for sequencing was PBMCs, taken before TCRalphabeta/CD19-depleted stem cell transplant. This clonotype originated in a girl aged 2-15 years with congenital amegakaryocytic thrombocytopenia, due to receive a stem cell transplant. The CDR3 is CSARGRDKGPAHQPQHF. CDR3 bases: TGCAGTGCTAGGGGCAGGGATAAGGGCCCTGCCCATCAGCCCCAGCATTTT.